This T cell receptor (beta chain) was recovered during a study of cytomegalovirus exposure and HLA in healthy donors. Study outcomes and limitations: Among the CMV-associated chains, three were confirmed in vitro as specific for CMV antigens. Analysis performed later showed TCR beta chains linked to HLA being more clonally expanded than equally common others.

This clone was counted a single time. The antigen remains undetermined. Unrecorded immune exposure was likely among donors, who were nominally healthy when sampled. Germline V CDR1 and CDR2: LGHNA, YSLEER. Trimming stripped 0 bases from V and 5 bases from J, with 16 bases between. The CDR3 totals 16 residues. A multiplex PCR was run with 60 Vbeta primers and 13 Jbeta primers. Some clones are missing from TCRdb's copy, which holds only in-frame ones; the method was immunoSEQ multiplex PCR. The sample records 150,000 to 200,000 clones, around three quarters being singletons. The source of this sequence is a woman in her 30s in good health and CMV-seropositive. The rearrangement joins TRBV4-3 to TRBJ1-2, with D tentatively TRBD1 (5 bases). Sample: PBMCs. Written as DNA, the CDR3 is TGCGCCAGCAGCCAAGATGGGGCGGTCGCAGGTTATGGCTACACCTTC. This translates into CASSQDGAVAGYGYTF.